The 10 T cell receptor beta chains below were found in one sample sequenced in a study of blood T cell repertoires in COVID-19. The repertoire was sequenced with immunoSEQ multiplex PCR; TCRdb's copy has only in-frame clones and lacks some. The table has roughly 76,000 clones, around 75% seen once; the top ten hold about 21%. The source material was peripheral blood. The receptors stem from a man in his sixties or seventies with acute or convalescent COVID-19.

The chain links TRBV19 to TRBJ2-2; D might be TRBD2 (6 bases). The CDR3 spans 15 residues. Germline V CDR1 and CDR2: LNHDA, SQIVND (reference sequence). V lost 6 bases and J 3 bases, leaving 14 bases between the germline ends. The CDR3 DNA is TGTGCCAGTAGAGAAGGGACTTTCTACACCGGGGAGCTGTTTTTT. Translation: CASREGTFYTGELFF.

The chain employs TRBV7-9 and TRBJ1-2; D is possibly TRBD1 (6 bases). This CDR3 comprises 14 residues. Trimming took off 2 bases at V and 8 bases at J, with 15 bases between the two ends. Germline V gene sequence: CDR1 SEHNR, CDR2 FQNEAQ (reference sequence). CDR3 coding DNA: TGTGCCAGCAGCTTAATGTTAGGCCAGGGGGGCTACACCTTC. Translated: CASSLMLGQGGYTF.

J is TRBJ1-2 and V is TRBV6-6, with 7 bases lining up with TRBD1. This CDR3 comprises 14 residues. Losses at the gene ends were 5 bases for V and 2 bases for J; bases not matched to a gene: 5. Germline assignment: CDR1 MNHNY and CDR2 SVGAGI (reference sequence). The CDR3 is CASSLDRQNYGYTF. The CDR3 nucleotides are TGTGCCAGCAGTCTGGACAGGCAAAACTATGGCTACACCTTC.

The gene calls are TRBV2 and TRBJ2-7; 9 bases line up with TRBD1. The germline V gene encodes CDR1 SNHLY and CDR2 FYNNEI. The CDR3 sequence is 14 residues long. Trimming cost V 8 bases and J 7 bases; bases outside gene matches: 12. CDR3 loop: CASGGTGPLQEQYF. The CDR3 region has the DNA TGTGCCAGCGGCGGGACAGGGCCTCTTCAGGAGCAGTACTTC.

This chain connects TRBV18 to TRBJ2-7; 8 positions match TRBD1. V shed 8 bases and J 0 bases; nucleotides not matched to a gene: 6. The CDR3 consists of 14 residues. CDR1 and CDR2 (germline): KGHSH, LQKENI. In DNA form, the CDR3 reads TGTGCCAGCACGGGACAGGAGCTCTCCTACGAGCAGTACTTC. It translates to CASTGQELSYEQYF.

The chain employs TRBV7-8 and TRBJ1-5, with D tentatively TRBD1 (5 bases). Trimming removed 1 base from V and 1 base from J, with 14 bases in between. The CDR3 sequence is 17 residues long. Germline V gene sequence: CDR1 SGHVS, CDR2 FQNEAQ. The CDR3 nucleotides are TGTGCCAGCAGCTTAGGGGGCAGGGCGGTCAGCAATCAGCCCCAGCATTTT. This encodes CASSLGGRAVSNQPQHF. The full variable domain, its missing parts supplied by reference TRBV7-8 and TRBJ1-5, is GAGVSQSPRYKVAKRGQDVALRCDPISGHVSLFWYQQALGQGPEFLTYFQNEAQLDKSGLPSDRFFAERPEGSVSTLKIQRTQQEDSAVYLCASSLGGRAVSNQPQHFGDGTRLSIL.

This clone was seen only once. The genes are TRBV16 and TRBJ1-2; maybe TRBD1 (5 bases). The CDR3 sequence is 17 residues long. V shed 2 bases and J shed 0 bases, with 16 bases lying between them. From germline, CDR1 is KGHSY and CDR2 FQNENV. This CDR3 reads CASSQRGTSRANYGYTF. The CDR3 DNA reads as TGTGCCAGCAGCCAAAGGGGCACCAGCAGAGCTAACTATGGCTACACCTTC.

The rearrangement links TRBV7-8 to TRBJ2-1, with unresolved D. The CDR3 runs to 13 residues. V was trimmed by 3 bases and J by 4 bases, leaving 7 bases between them. Germline-derived CDR1 and CDR2 are SGHVS and FQNEAQ. Here the CDR3 reads CASSFTEYNEQFF. CDR3 nucleotide sequence: TGTGCCAGCAGCTTCACGGAGTACAATGAGCAGTTCTTC. The whole variable domain, remainder taken from reference TRBV7-8 and TRBJ2-1, is GAGVSQSPRYKVAKRGQDVALRCDPISGHVSLFWYQQALGQGPEFLTYFQNEAQLDKSGLPSDRFFAERPEGSVSTLKIQRTQQEDSAVYLCASSFTEYNEQFFGPGTRLTVL.

The sample holds a few counts of this clone. This chain joins TRBV19 and TRBJ1-6, with D possibly being TRBD1 (6 bases). The ends were cut back, 6 bases at V and 3 bases at J, with 15 bases in the middle. Germline lookup yields CDR1 LNHDA and CDR2 SQIVND (reference sequence). This CDR3 region has 16 residues. CDR3 loop: CASRPSGTYYNSPLHF. DNA of the CDR3: TGTGCCAGTAGACCTTCCGGGACATACTATAATTCACCCCTCCACTTT.

V is TRBV5-4 and J is TRBJ1-5; 7 nucleotides align to TRBD1. Germline V lookup: CDR1 SGHNT, CDR2 YYREEE (reference sequence). V lost 4 bases and J lost 6; bases outside the gene matches: 19. This CDR3 is built from 18 residues. In DNA form, the CDR3 reads TGTGCCAGCAGCCCACTATTTTTCTACAGGGGTCACCGTCAGCCCCAGCATTTT. Translating gives CASSPLFFYRGHRQPQHF.